This T cell receptor beta chain stems from a study of somatic mutations in cytotoxic T cells in rheumatoid arthritis. This CDR3 contains 14 residues. Unmatched junction bases numbered 3, after V lost 4 bases and J lost 6 bases. The V gene's germline CDR1 is MRHNA and CDR2 SNTAGT. Sequenced by immunoSEQ multiplex PCR; TCRdb stores in-frame clones only, minus some. The sample has 15,000 to 20,000 clones; approximately 69% are singletons. This chain joins TRBV6-4 and TRBJ2-1; 10 bases agree with TRBD1. The sample consisted of CD8+ T cells sorted from blood. The sequence came from a man in his fifties or sixties in good health. The CDR3 loop reads CASSGDRGVNEQFF. CDR3 DNA sequence: TGTGCCAGCAGTGGGGACAGGGGAGTCAATGAGCAGTTCTTC.